The 15 T cell receptor beta chains below come from one sample, sequenced in a study of OX40 agonist ivuxolimab in advanced cancers. The data were produced by immunoSEQ multiplex PCR, yet TCRdb's version contains in-frame clones alone and is incomplete. The sample records tens of thousands of clones, around 87% being singletons. Source: CD4+ or CD8+ T cells sorted from blood, taken in a trial of the OX40 agonist ivuxolimab. All receptors come from an adult with an advanced solid tumor such as melanoma, head and neck, liver or kidney cancer.

This clone is a singleton in its sample. The chain joins TRBV6-1 to TRBJ2-2, with unresolved D. CDR3 length: 13 residues. With 4 bases removed from V and 7 bases from J, the gap between germline ends came to 10 bases. Germline values: CDR1 MNHNS, CDR2 SASEGT. The CDR3 loop reads CASSVEVGGELFF. The CDR3 DNA reads as TGTGCCAGCAGTGTCGAGGTGGGCGGGGAGCTGTTTTTT.

V gene TRBV9 combines with J gene TRBJ2-6; no firm D call. Per germline, CDR1 SGDLS and CDR2 YYNGEE. The CDR3 contains 15 residues. Between the trimmed V and J ends, which lost 0 bases and 4 bases, there was a span of 8 bases. CDR3 bases: TGTGCCAGCAGCGTAGCGGTTCTGGGGGCCAACGTCCTGACTTTC. Its translation is CASSVAVLGANVLTF.

The V gene is TRBV7-2, the J gene TRBJ1-6, with 7 positions matching TRBD1. This CDR3 has 16 residues. Looked up from germline, CDR1 is SGHTA and CDR2 is FQGNSA. The V segment lost 2 bases and the J segment 10 bases; nucleotides outside the gene matches: 11. The DNA for the CDR3 is TGTGCCAGCAGCTTAACGAGGGGGCGGGTTACGTCACCCCTCCACTTT. Amino acid sequence: CASSLTRGRVTSPLHF.

This clone was seen more than once but under ten times. The chain is built from TRBV7-9 and TRBJ2-1, with 8 bases identical to TRBD2. Germline V lookup: CDR1 SEHNR, CDR2 FQNEAQ (reference sequence). CDR3 size: 14 residues. J lost 7 bases, V lost 3 bases, and 5 bases had no gene match. CDR3 DNA: TGTGCCAGCAGCTTTAGCGGGGCTGGGAATGAGCAGTTCTTC. It translates to CASSFSGAGNEQFF.

The chain employs TRBV6-6 and TRBJ1-2, with TRBD1 matching 10 bases. This CDR3 comprises 16 residues. The ends lost 4 bases at V and 2 bases at J; junction bases unmatched: 7. From germline, CDR1 is MNHNY and CDR2 SVGAGI (reference sequence). The CDR3 DNA follows: TGTGCCAGCAGTTTTACCCGACAGGGGGCAAACTATGGCTACACCTTC. Its translation is CASSFTRQGANYGYTF.

V and J are TRBV2 and TRBJ2-3; D is ambiguous. Germline V lookup: CDR1 SNHLY, CDR2 FYNNEI. The CDR3 is made up of 17 amino acids. V was shortened by 1 base and J by 1 base, with 15 bases between the two germline ends. The CDR3: CASSEDRPTTRTDTQYF. CDR3 in DNA: TGTGCCAGCAGTGAAGACAGACCGACCACCCGCACAGATACGCAGTATTTT.

The rearrangement joins TRBV5-1 to TRBJ1-6; D may be TRBD1 (5 bases). V dropped 4 bases and J dropped 7 bases, with 15 bases sitting between them. CDR1 is SGHRS and CDR2 is YFSETQ in the germline V gene. The CDR3 runs to 15 residues. DNA of the CDR3: TGCGCCAGCAGCCCGGAGGGGATTTCGAATTCACCCCTCCACTTT. Protein sequence: CASSPEGISNSPLHF.

The gene calls are TRBV5-5 and TRBJ2-3, with 8 bases matching TRBD2. CDR3 length equals 15 residues. V gave up 0 bases and J gave up 7 bases; unmatched junction bases: 7. Germline V gives CDR1 SGHKS, CDR2 YYEKEE (reference sequence). DNA for the CDR3: TGTGCCAGCAGCTTGGAAGGCGGGGGGACGCATACGCAGTATTTT. Translated: CASSLEGGGTHTQYF.

This clone was counted a few times. The chain uses TRBV29-1 and TRBJ1-2; the D gene is possibly TRBD1 (6 bases). The CDR3 is 10 residues long. Trimming took 7 bases from V and 8 from J, leaving 11 bases between them. Per the germline V gene, CDR1 is SQVTM and CDR2 is ANQGSEA. For the CDR3, the DNA is TGCAGCGCACAGGGTAACGGCTACACCTTC. It is translated as CSAQGNGYTF.

J is TRBJ2-4 and V is TRBV27; D unresolved. V lost 4 bases to trimming and J lost 0 bases, with 10 bases between them. CDR3 length equals 15 residues. CDR1 is MNHEY and CDR2 is SMNVEV in the germline V gene (reference sequence). CDR3 residues: CASSSPRLAKNIQYF. In DNA, the CDR3 is TGTGCCAGCAGTTCCCCAAGACTAGCCAAAAACATTCAGTACTTC.

A single count supports this clone. This chain links TRBV5-4 with TRBJ2-2; TRBD1 is a possible D gene (6 bases). The V gene lost 0 bases and the J gene lost 2 bases, with 8 bases spanning the gap. CDR3 size: 15 residues. The germline CDR1 and CDR2 sequences are SGHNT and YYREEE (reference sequence). CDR3 in amino acids: CASSLAGTNTGELFF. The CDR3 DNA follows: TGTGCCAGCAGCTTGGCCGGGACAAACACCGGGGAGCTGTTTTTT. Complete variable domain (other parts from reference TRBV5-4 and TRBJ2-2): ETGVTQSPTHLIKTRGQQVTLRCSSQSGHNTVSWYQQALGQGPQFIFQYYREEENGRGNFPPRFSGLQFPNYSSELNVNALELDDSALYLCASSLAGTNTGELFFGEGSRLTVL.

The chain employs TRBV7-2 and TRBJ1-2; 7 bases are a match to TRBD1. J gave up 8 bases and V 5 bases, and 8 bases lay outside the gene matches. Germline values: CDR1 SGHTA, CDR2 FQGNSA. CDR3 size: 13 residues. Written as DNA, the CDR3 is TGTGCCAGCAGCCTACAGGGGACGGAGGGCTACACCTTC. Amino acid sequence: CASSLQGTEGYTF.

This clone was observed at least ten times. The chain joins TRBV6-1 to TRBJ1-5, with 7 bases that match TRBD1. Unmatched junction bases numbered 5, after V lost 4 bases and J lost 2 bases. This CDR3 comprises 15 residues. Germline lookup yields CDR1 MNHNS and CDR2 SASEGT. In DNA, the CDR3 is TGTGCCAGCAGTGTCGACAGGGCCCGCAATCAGCCCCAGCATTTT. It encodes CASSVDRARNQPQHF.

The chain recombines TRBV7-9 with TRBJ2-1; D is unclear. This CDR3 comprises 16 residues. The V end was cut by 2 bases, the J end by 5 bases, with 16 bases between. CDR1 and CDR2 (germline): SEHNR, FQNEAQ (reference sequence). The CDR3 nucleotides are TGTGCCAGCAGCTTACAGCGTGTGGGCAGAAACAATGAGCAGTTCTTC. It is translated as CASSLQRVGRNNEQFF. Full variable domain (missing parts from reference TRBV7-9 and TRBJ2-1): DTGVSQNPRHKITKRGQNVTFRCDPISEHNRLYWYRQTLGQGPEFLTYFQNEAQLEKSRLLSDRFSAERPKGSFSTLEIQRTEQGDSAMYLCASSLQRVGRNNEQFFGPGTRLTVL.

This chain connects TRBV27 to TRBJ2-5, with a possible D match to TRBD2 (5 bases). CDR3 length: 13 residues. Per the germline V gene, CDR1 is MNHEY and CDR2 is SMNVEV (reference sequence). V was clipped by 5 bases and J by 7 bases, with 14 bases between them. CDR3 sequence: CASSPGIRGTQYF. The CDR3 bases are TGTGCCAGCAGTCCCGGGATTCGCGGGACCCAGTACTTC.